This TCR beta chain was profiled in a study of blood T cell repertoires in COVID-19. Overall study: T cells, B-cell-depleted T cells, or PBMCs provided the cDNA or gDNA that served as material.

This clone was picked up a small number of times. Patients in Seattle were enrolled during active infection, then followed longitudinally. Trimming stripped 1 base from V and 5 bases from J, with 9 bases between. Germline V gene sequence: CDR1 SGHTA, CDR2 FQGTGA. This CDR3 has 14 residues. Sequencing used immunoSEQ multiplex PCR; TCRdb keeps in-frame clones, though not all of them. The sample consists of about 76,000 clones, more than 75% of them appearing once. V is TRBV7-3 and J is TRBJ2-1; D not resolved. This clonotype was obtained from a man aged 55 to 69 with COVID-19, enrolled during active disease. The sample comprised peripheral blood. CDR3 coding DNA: TGTGCCAGCAGCTTAAGCCCCCGGGACAATGAGCAGTTCTTC. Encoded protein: CASSLSPRDNEQFF.